One sample yielded the 16 T cell receptor beta chains listed below, sequenced in a study of identical twins. One entry per CDR3 protein results from TCRdb running MiXCR on the 5' RACE reads. The sample holds around 670,000 distinct CDR3 sequences, around 6% seen once. Sequencing input: naive T cells sorted from blood. The receptor source for this set is a man aged 18 to 29 in good health.

There are a few counts of this clonotype. The V call is TRBV5-1, the J call TRBJ2-7; possibly TRBD2 for D (5 bases). Germline V gene sequence: CDR1 SGHRS, CDR2 YFSETQ. CDR3 length: 15 residues. V was cut by 0 bases and J by 3 bases, with 13 bases left in between. The DNA of the CDR3 is TGCGCCAGCAGCTTGGAGGGTGCGGGTCGCTACGAGCAGTACTTC. Its translation is CASSLEGAGRYEQYF. Variable domain in full (rest from reference TRBV5-1 and TRBJ2-7): KAGVTQTPRYLIKTRGQQVTLSCSPISGHRSVSWYQQTPGQGLQFLFEYFSETQRNKGNFPGRFSGRQFSNSRSEMNVSTLELGDSALYLCASSLEGAGRYEQYFGPGTRLTVT.

This clonotype was seen at least ten times. The chain combines TRBV20-1 with TRBJ1-3; weak D call: TRBD1 (5 bases). CDR3 size: 15 residues. Trimming stripped 1 base from V and 2 bases from J, with 12 bases between. The germline gives CDR1 DFQATT, CDR2 SNEGSKA (reference sequence). CDR3 nucleotides: TGCAGTGCTAGAGTAGGGGTTTGGGCTGGAAACACCATATATTTT. This sequence encodes CSARVGVWAGNTIYF.

J is TRBJ2-5 and V is TRBV20-1; 9 bases fit TRBD2. V lost 5 bases and J lost 0; bases outside the gene matches: 7. Germline V gene lookup returns CDR1 DFQATT and CDR2 SNEGSKA (reference sequence). This CDR3 has 15 residues. CDR3 in DNA: TGCAGTGCTCTATCGACTAGCGGAAACCAAGAGACCCAGTACTTC. Translating gives CSALSTSGNQETQYF.

This clonotype was counted a few times. The V call is TRBV7-9, the J call TRBJ1-5, with 9 bases identical to TRBD1. The CDR3 is 16 amino acids. Germline CDR1 and CDR2: SEHNR and FQNEAQ (reference sequence). V gave up 3 bases and J gave up 3 bases; unmatched junction bases: 6. For the CDR3, the DNA is TGTGCCAGCAGCTTTTCCGGACAGGGGTCCAATCAGCCCCAGCATTTT. The encoded protein is CASSFSGQGSNQPQHF.

As DNA, the CDR3 is TGTGCCAGCAGCTGGGGGGGCACAGATACGCAGTATTTT. It specifies CASSWGGTDTQYF. The rearrangement uses TRBV11-3 and TRBJ2-3; TRBD2 might be the D (6 bases). The germline V gene has CDR1 SGHNT and CDR2 YENEEA. Trimming pared 4 bases from V and 1 base from J, leaving 6 bases between. This CDR3 contains 13 residues.

V gene TRBV6-1 combines with J gene TRBJ2-1; D is unclear. V lost 5 bases to trimming and J lost 7 bases, with 15 bases between them. The CDR3 has 14 amino acids. Germline CDR1 is MNHNS and CDR2 is SASEGT. Written as DNA, the CDR3 is TGTGCCAGCAGTCGGACCGGTCCACGGAATGAGCAGTTCTTC. This gives the protein CASSRTGPRNEQFF.

This clonotype was observed at least ten times. J is TRBJ2-3 and V is TRBV5-1; D is unclear. V was shortened by 2 bases and J by 0 bases, with 10 bases between the two germline ends. From germline, CDR1 is SGHRS and CDR2 YFSETQ. The CDR3 is made up of 15 amino acids. The CDR3 region is CASSLFSSSTDTQYF. The CDR3 DNA reads TGCGCCAGCAGCTTATTCAGCTCTAGCACAGATACGCAGTATTTT.

V usage is TRBV11-2 and J usage is TRBJ2-6; 13 positions agree with TRBD2. The V gene's germline CDR1 is SGHAT and CDR2 FQNNGV. V lost 4 bases to trimming and J lost 2 bases; unmatched junction nucleotides: 2. The CDR3 sequence is 17 residues long. CDR3 sequence reads: CASSSGLAGTGANVLTF. CDR3 in DNA: TGTGCCAGCAGCTCGGGACTAGCGGGAACTGGGGCCAACGTCCTGACTTTC. Supplemented by reference TRBV11-2 and TRBJ2-6, the full variable domain reads EAGVAQSPRYKIIEKRQSVAFWCNPISGHATLYWYQQILGQGPKLLIQFQNNGVVDDSQLPKDRFSAERLKGVDSTLKIQPAKLEDSAVYLCASSSGLAGTGANVLTFGAGSRLTVL.

This clonotype has only a few counts. The chain uses TRBV6-4 and TRBJ2-3, with TRBD1 matching over 10 bases. This CDR3 comprises 15 residues. Trimming took 5 bases from V and 6 from J; bases not matched to a gene: 8. The V gene's germline CDR1 is MRHNA and CDR2 SNTAGT. The DNA for the CDR3 is TGTGCCAGCAGTACAGGACAGGGGGGAGTCGATACGCAGTATTTT. Protein product: CASSTGQGGVDTQYF.

This clonotype was detected ten times or more. The V call is TRBV10-3, the J call TRBJ2-7; 9 nucleotides line up with TRBD1. Germline assignment: CDR1 ENHRY and CDR2 SYGVKD. The V gene end was trimmed by 11 bases and the J gene end by 5 bases; junction bases not matched to a gene: 10. CDR3 size: 13 residues. The CDR3 spells CAVQGARYDEQYF. The DNA of the CDR3 is TGTGCCGTACAGGGGGCCCGCTACGACGAGCAGTACTTC.

The chain employs TRBV4-1 and TRBJ2-3; TRBD1 might be the D (6 bases). V shed 3 bases and J shed 3 bases, with 10 bases lying between them. There are 14 residues in the CDR3. The germline CDR1 and CDR2 sequences are MGHRA and YSYEKL. DNA of the CDR3: TGCGCCAGCAGCCATTGGCAGGGGACAGATACGCAGTATTTT. It is translated as CASSHWQGTDTQYF.

This sequence joins TRBV20-1 and TRBJ1-5; unclear D gene. The CDR3 runs 13 residues. Trimming stripped 6 bases from V and 6 bases from J, with 15 bases between. Germline values: CDR1 DFQATT, CDR2 SNEGSKA (reference sequence). The CDR3 spells CSALQTLGQPQHF. The CDR3 region has the DNA TGCAGTGCCTTACAAACCCTAGGTCAGCCCCAGCATTTT.

The sample holds many counts of this clonotype. The J gene is TRBJ1-1, the V gene TRBV4-1; D might be TRBD1 (5 bases). The ends were cut back, 5 bases at V and 0 bases at J, with 7 bases in the middle. The CDR3 covers 13 residues. Germline V gives CDR1 MGHRA, CDR2 YSYEKL. CDR3: CASSVGVNTEAFF. In DNA form, the CDR3 reads TGCGCCAGCAGCGTGGGGGTGAACACTGAAGCTTTCTTT.

This clonotype was found many times. This chain's CDR3 is CATSTSGDNEQFF. The CDR3 DNA reads as TGTGCCACCAGCACATCAGGGGACAATGAGCAGTTCTTC. The chain is built from TRBV15 and TRBJ2-1; possibly TRBD1 for D (6 bases). The CDR3 loop spans 13 amino acids. Germline V gene lookup returns CDR1 LNHNV and CDR2 YYDKDF (reference sequence). V was cut by 4 bases and J by 5 bases, with 9 bases left in between.

This clonotype showed up just a few times. The rearrangement uses TRBV5-1 and TRBJ2-1; TRBD2 aligns across 7 bases. The ends lost 3 bases at V and 6 bases at J; junction bases unmatched: 21. CDR3 length: 19 amino acids. From germline, CDR1 is SGHRS and CDR2 YFSETQ. The DNA of the CDR3 is TGCGCCAGCAGCTCGCTGGGGGTTAGTGGGGAGGGACCCCCCAATGAGCAGTTCTTC. Translated, it gives CASSSLGVSGEGPPNEQFF.

The J gene is TRBJ2-7, the V gene TRBV4-3, with D perhaps TRBD1 (6 bases). The germline V gene has CDR1 LGHNA and CDR2 YSLEER. With 0 bases removed from V and 2 bases from J, the gap between germline ends came to 23 bases. The CDR3 is 19 residues long. The CDR3 protein is CASSQEKYIGGKATYEQYF. The CDR3 DNA sequence: TGCGCCAGCAGCCAAGAAAAATACATAGGGGGAAAAGCTACCTACGAGCAGTACTTC.